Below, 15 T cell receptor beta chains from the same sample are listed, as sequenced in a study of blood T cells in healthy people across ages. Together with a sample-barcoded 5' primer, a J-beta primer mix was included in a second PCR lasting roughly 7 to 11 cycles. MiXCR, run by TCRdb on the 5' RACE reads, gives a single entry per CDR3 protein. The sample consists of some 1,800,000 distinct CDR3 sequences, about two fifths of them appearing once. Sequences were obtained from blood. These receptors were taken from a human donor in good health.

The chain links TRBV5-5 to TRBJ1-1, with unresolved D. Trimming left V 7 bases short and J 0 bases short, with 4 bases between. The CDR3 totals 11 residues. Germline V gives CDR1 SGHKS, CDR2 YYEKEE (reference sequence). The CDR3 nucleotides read TGTGCCAGCGTCATGAACACTGAAGCTTTCTTT. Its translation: CASVMNTEAFF. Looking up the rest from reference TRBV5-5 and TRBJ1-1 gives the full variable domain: DAGVTQSPTHLIKTRGQQVTLRCSPISGHKSVSWYQQVLGQGPQFIFQYYEKEERGRGNFPDRFSARQFPNYSSELNVNALLLGDSALYLCASVMNTEAFFGQGTRLTVV.

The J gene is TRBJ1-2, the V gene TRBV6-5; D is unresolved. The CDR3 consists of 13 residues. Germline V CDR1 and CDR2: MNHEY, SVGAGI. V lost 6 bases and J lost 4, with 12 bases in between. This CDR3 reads CASRENIRYGYTF. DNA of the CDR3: TGTGCCAGCAGGGAAAACATCCGCTATGGCTACACCTTC.

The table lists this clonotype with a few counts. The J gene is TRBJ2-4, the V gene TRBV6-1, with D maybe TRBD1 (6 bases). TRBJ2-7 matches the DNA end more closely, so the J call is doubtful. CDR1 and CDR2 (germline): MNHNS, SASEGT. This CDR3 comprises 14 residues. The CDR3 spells CASSEASQGYEQYF. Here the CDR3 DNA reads TGTGCCAGCAGTGAAGCGTCTCAGGGGTACGAGCAGTACTTC.

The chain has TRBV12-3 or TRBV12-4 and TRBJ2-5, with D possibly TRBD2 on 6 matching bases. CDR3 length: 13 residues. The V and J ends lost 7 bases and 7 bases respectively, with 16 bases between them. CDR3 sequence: CASKGASGGTQYF. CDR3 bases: TGTGCCAGCAAAGGTGCCTCCGGGGGGACCCAGTACTTC.

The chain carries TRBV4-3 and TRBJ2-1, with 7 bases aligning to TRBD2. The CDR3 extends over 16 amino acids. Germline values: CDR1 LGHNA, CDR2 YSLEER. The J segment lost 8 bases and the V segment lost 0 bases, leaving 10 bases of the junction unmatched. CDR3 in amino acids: CASSQDRGDYVYEQFF. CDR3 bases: TGCGCCAGCAGCCAAGATCGTGGGGACTATGTCTATGAGCAGTTCTTC.

Here the CDR3 reads CSADRGTGNEQFF. The CDR3 DNA follows: TGCAGCGCCGACAGGGGAACGGGGAATGAGCAGTTCTTC. V and J are TRBV29-1 and TRBJ2-1; 8 bases line up with TRBD1. The V segment lost 7 bases and the J segment 7 bases; nucleotides outside the gene matches: 9. This CDR3 contains 13 residues. Per the germline V gene, CDR1 is SQVTM and CDR2 is ANQGSEA.

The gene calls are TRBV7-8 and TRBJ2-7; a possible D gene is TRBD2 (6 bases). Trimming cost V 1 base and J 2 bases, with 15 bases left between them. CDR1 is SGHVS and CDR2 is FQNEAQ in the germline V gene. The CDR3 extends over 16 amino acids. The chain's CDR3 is CASSLGVAGRTYEQYF. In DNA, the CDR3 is TGTGCCAGCAGCTTAGGAGTGGCAGGGAGGACCTACGAGCAGTACTTC.

The DNA of the CDR3 is TGTGCCAGCAGCGGGGCAGGGAGGACCTATGGCTACACCTTC. Amino acids: CASSGAGRTYGYTF. The V and J genes are TRBV7-9 and TRBJ1-2, with a possible D match to TRBD1 (5 bases). Germline V CDR1 and CDR2: SEHNR, FQNEAQ (reference sequence). The CDR3 sequence is 14 residues long. Trimming cost V 5 bases and J 4 bases, with 14 bases left between them. The full variable domain, rest sourced from reference TRBV7-9 and TRBJ1-2, is DTGVSQNPRHKITKRGQNVTFRCDPISEHNRLYWYRQTLGQGPEFLTYFQNEAQLEKSRLLSDRFSAERPKGSFSTLEIQRTEQGDSAMYLCASSGAGRTYGYTFGSGTRLTVV.

The chain's CDR3 is CASSFELRRQETQYF. CDR3 coding DNA: TGTGCCAGCAGCTTCGAGCTCCGGCGCCAAGAGACCCAGTACTTC. The chain joins TRBV7-8 to TRBJ2-5; no clear D gene. Trimming cost V 3 bases and J 1 base, with 12 bases left between them. Per the germline V gene, CDR1 is SGHVS and CDR2 is FQNEAQ. The length of the CDR3 is 15 residues.

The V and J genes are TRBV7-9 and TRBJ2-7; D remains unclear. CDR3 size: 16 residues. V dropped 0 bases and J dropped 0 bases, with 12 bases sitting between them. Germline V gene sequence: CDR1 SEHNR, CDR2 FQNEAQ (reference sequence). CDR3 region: CASSLAASSLSYEQYF. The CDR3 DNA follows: TGTGCCAGCAGCTTAGCGGCCTCCTCACTCTCCTACGAGCAGTACTTC.

For the CDR3, the DNA is TGCGCCAGCAGTGGAAGTCGAAACTATGGCTACACCTTC. Amino acid sequence: CASSGSRNYGYTF. The rearrangement links TRBV4-3 to TRBJ1-2; no reliable D call. Trimming removed 6 bases at V and 2 bases at J, with 10 bases between. The V gene's germline CDR1 is LGHNA and CDR2 YSLEER. The CDR3 extends over 13 amino acids.

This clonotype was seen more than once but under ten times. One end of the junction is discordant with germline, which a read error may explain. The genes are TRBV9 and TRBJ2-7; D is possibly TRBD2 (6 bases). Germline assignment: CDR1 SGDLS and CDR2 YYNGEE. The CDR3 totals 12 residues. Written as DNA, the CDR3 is TGTACCAGCAGCGTTCAGGGAGGCGAGCAGTACTTC. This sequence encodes CTSSVQGGEQYF.

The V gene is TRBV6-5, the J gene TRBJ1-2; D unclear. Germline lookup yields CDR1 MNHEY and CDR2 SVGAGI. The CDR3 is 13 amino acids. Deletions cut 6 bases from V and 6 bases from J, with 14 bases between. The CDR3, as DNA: TGTGCCAGCAGCAAGTGGCCAGCTAATGGCTACACCTTC. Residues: CASSKWPANGYTF.

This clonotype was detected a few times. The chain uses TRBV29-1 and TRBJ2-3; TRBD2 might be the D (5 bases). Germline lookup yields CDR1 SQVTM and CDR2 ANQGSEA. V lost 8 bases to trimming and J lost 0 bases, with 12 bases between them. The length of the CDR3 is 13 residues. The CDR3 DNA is TGCAGCACGACTACACTTAGCACAGATACGCAGTATTTT. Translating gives CSTTTLSTDTQYF.

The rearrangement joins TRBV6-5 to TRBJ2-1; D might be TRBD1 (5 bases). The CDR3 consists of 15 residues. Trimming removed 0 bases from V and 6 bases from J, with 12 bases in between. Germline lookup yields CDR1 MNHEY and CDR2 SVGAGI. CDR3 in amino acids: CASSYSSIGANEQFF. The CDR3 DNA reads TGTGCCAGCAGTTACTCGTCAATAGGGGCCAATGAGCAGTTCTTC.